The clone carrying this TCR beta chain was observed a few times. Its antigen remains unidentified. The data originate from a study of beta chain features in type 1 diabetes. Of the isolated RNA, all was reverse transcribed, and so the sequenced material was expressed TCRB transcripts. Method: immunoSEQ multiplex PCR; TCRdb's copy keeps in-frame clones and lacks some. Of hundreds of thousands of clones in the sample, roughly a tenth were seen once. Findings and limits, study-wide: The cDNA sequencing approach could over-represent high-TCR-expressing cells. No resolution was reached here on whether HLA type influences TCRB rearrangement. For Type 1 diabetes patients, all four CD4+ subsets carried TCRB CDR3s that were moderately but significantly shorter. Individuals with type 1 diabetes displayed fewer insertions and more deletions at VDJ junctions.

The sample was naive CD4+ T cells from blood. The TCR originated in a man aged 25 to 40 with type 1 diabetes.

The CDR3 nucleotides read TGTGCCAGCAAGTCTAGCGGGGGCGGGACCGGGGAGCTGTTTTTT. It codes for CASKSSGGGTGELFF. V and J are TRBV28 and TRBJ2-2; 10 bases match TRBD2. CDR3 length equals 15 residues. The V gene end was trimmed by 7 bases and the J gene end by 5 bases; junction bases not matched to a gene: 7. Germline V CDR1 and CDR2: MDHEN, SYDVKM.